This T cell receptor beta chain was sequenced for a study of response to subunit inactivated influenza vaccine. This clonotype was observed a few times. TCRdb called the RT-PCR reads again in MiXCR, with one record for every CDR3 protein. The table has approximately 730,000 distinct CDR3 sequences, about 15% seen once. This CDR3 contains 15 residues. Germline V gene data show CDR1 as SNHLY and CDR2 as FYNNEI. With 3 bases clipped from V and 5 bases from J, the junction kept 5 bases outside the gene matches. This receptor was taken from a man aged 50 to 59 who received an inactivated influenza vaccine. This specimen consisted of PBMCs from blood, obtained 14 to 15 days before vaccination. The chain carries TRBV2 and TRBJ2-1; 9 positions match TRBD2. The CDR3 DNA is TGTGCCAGCAGTGAGTGGCTAGCGGGAAACAATGAGCAGTTCTTC. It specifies CASSEWLAGNNEQFF.